The T cell receptor (beta chain) described here comes from a study of blood T cells in healthy people across ages. The CDR3 length is 11 residues. V was pared by 8 bases and J by 3 bases, with 7 bases between. Germline CDR1 reads SNHLY; CDR2 reads FYNNEI. Alongside a J-beta primer mix, a sample-barcoded 5' primer served in a second PCR lasting about 6 to 12 cycles. TCRdb independently ran MiXCR on the 5' RACE reads; one entry per CDR3 protein. The sample lists about a million distinct CDR3 sequences; 45% to 60% were seen once. This clonotype was counted between two and nine times. The receptor was derived from a woman aged 55-69 years in good health. The chain employs TRBV2 and TRBJ1-2; no reliable D call. The sequenced sample consisted of blood. CDR3 protein: CASGLDYGYTF. In DNA form, the CDR3 reads TGTGCCAGCGGGCTAGACTATGGCTACACCTTC.